The 27 T cell receptor beta chains presented below share a single source sample, sequenced in a study of blood T cell repertoires in COVID-19. Sequenced by immunoSEQ multiplex PCR; TCRdb stores in-frame clones only, minus some. The top ten hold over 0.9% of the sample, which has roughly 360,000 clones, more than 75% seen once. Specimen: PBMCs or T cells enriched from blood (not recorded which). These receptors came from a woman between 25 and 40 years old with acute COVID-19.

The chain joins TRBV9 to TRBJ2-1; 8 bases are a match to TRBD2. CDR1 and CDR2 (germline): SGDLS, YYNGEE. J was trimmed by 4 bases and V by 4 bases; bases with no gene match: 10. There are 16 residues in the CDR3. The CDR3 is CASSTSSSGIYNEQFF. The CDR3 DNA sequence: TGTGCCAGCAGCACGTCGAGTAGCGGGATATACAATGAGCAGTTCTTC.

The chain carries TRBV27 and TRBJ2-7; D call uncertain. Germline assignment: CDR1 MNHEY and CDR2 SMNVEV (reference sequence). The CDR3 runs 16 residues. Trimming cost V 3 bases and J 0 bases, with 15 bases left between them. CDR3 in DNA: TGTGCCAGCAGTTTTCATCGTTCCTTGAGCTCCTACGAGCAGTACTTC. Translation gives CASSFHRSLSSYEQYF.

J is TRBJ2-3 and V is TRBV7-3; 9 bases are a match to TRBD2. This CDR3 spans 19 amino acids. CDR1 is SGHTA, CDR2 FQGTGA, per germline. Trimming cost V 5 bases and J 1 base; bases outside gene matches: 16. For the CDR3, the DNA is TGTGCCAGCAGCGCTGGGGCGCGGGGGGGCCCTTTGGGCACAGATACGCAGTATTTT. This encodes CASSAGARGGPLGTDTQYF.

This clone occurred a few times. The chain has TRBV7-9 and TRBJ1-1; D is uncertain. V lost 1 base to trimming and J lost 0 bases, with 6 bases between them. The CDR3 spans 14 residues. Per germline, CDR1 SEHNR and CDR2 FQNEAQ (reference sequence). CDR3 coding DNA: TGTGCCAGCAGCTTAGAAGCTTTGAACACTGAAGCTTTCTTT. Its translation is CASSLEALNTEAFF.

This clone was picked up a small number of times. This chain connects TRBV12-3 or TRBV12-4 to TRBJ2-2, with 7 bases aligning to TRBD1. This CDR3 has 13 amino acids. V gave up 6 bases and J gave up 7 bases; unmatched junction bases: 5. Written as DNA, the CDR3 is TGTGCCAGCAGGTACAGGGGTAACGGGGAGCTGTTTTTT. Translation gives CASRYRGNGELFF.

V gene TRBV7-3 combines with J gene TRBJ2-2, with D uncertain. Trimming left V 5 bases short and J 1 base short, with 14 bases between. This CDR3 region has 16 residues. Germline CDR1 SGHTA, CDR2 FQGTGA. The CDR3: CASSLRLTENTGELFF. The CDR3 DNA is TGTGCCAGCAGCCTTCGCCTTACAGAGAACACCGGGGAGCTGTTTTTT.

The chain employs TRBV5-1 and TRBJ2-1, with D possibly matching TRBD1 (6 bases). The CDR3 sequence is 13 residues long. Germline CDR1 is SGHRS and CDR2 is YFSETQ. The ends were cut back, 7 bases at V and 2 bases at J, with 10 bases in the middle. The DNA for the CDR3 is TGCGCCAGCGGGGACAATACCTACAATGAGCAGTTCTTC. It translates to CASGDNTYNEQFF.

The chain combines TRBV9 with TRBJ2-1, with D perhaps matching TRBD2 (6 bases). Germline CDR1 and CDR2: SGDLS and YYNGEE. The length of the CDR3 is 16 residues. V shed 0 bases and J shed 1 base, with 11 bases lying between them. The DNA of the CDR3 is TGTGCCAGCAGCGTAGGGGGGGATTTGTCCTACAATGAGCAGTTCTTC. Translation: CASSVGGDLSYNEQFF.

The V gene is TRBV24-1, the J gene TRBJ1-5; 7 bases match TRBD1. The CDR3 runs 16 residues. The junction had 5 bases not matched to a gene; V was cut back by 3 bases and J by 1 base. Germline lookup yields CDR1 KGHDR and CDR2 SFDVKD. The CDR3 DNA is TGTGCCACCAGTGATAGCCGGACAGGCAGCAATCAGCCCCAGCATTTT. Its protein product is CATSDSRTGSNQPQHF.

This clone appeared once. J is TRBJ2-7 and V is TRBV4-1; 9 bases are a match to TRBD2. There are 15 residues in the CDR3. Germline V gene lookup returns CDR1 MGHRA and CDR2 YSYEKL. V was pared by 4 bases and J by 2 bases, with 6 bases of the junction left unmatched. The CDR3 reads CASSRFSSGTYEQYF. CDR3 nucleotides: TGCGCCAGCAGCCGATTCTCTAGCGGGACCTACGAGCAGTACTTC.

CDR3 DNA: TGTGCCAGCAGTGCGACAGTTAGCAATCAGCCCCAGCATTTT. It is translated as CASSATVSNQPQHF. This sequence joins TRBV2 and TRBJ1-5; TRBD1 is a possible D gene (5 bases). Germline V CDR1 and CDR2: SNHLY, FYNNEI. V gave up 4 bases and J gave up 0 bases, with 7 bases separating them. This CDR3 comprises 14 residues.

The sample holds one count of this clone. V gene TRBV5-1 combines with J gene TRBJ2-3; no clear D gene. The CDR3 is made up of 13 amino acids. Between the trimmed V and J ends, which lost 0 bases and 4 bases, there was a span of 6 bases. CDR1 and CDR2 from the germline V gene are SGHRS and YFSETQ. CDR3 protein: CASSLASPDTQYF. The CDR3 bases are TGCGCCAGCAGCTTGGCCTCCCCAGATACGCAGTATTTT.

The J gene is TRBJ2-1, the V gene TRBV7-9, with 10 bases matching TRBD2. The CDR3 extends over 19 amino acids. V was pared by 1 base and J by 0 bases, with 9 bases of the junction left unmatched. CDR1 and CDR2 from the germline V gene are SEHNR and FQNEAQ (reference sequence). The CDR3: CASSLGVLAGASSYNEQFF. CDR3 DNA: TGTGCCAGCAGCTTAGGGGTGCTAGCGGGGGCAAGCTCCTACAATGAGCAGTTCTTC.

The rearrangement links TRBV6-5 to TRBJ1-6; no firm D call. The V end lost 0 bases, the J end lost 7 bases, and 4 bases lay between the germline ends. Per the germline V gene, CDR1 is MNHEY and CDR2 is SVGAGI. CDR3 length equals 13 residues. CDR3 sequence: CASSYSVNSPLHF. CDR3 bases: TGTGCCAGCAGTTACTCCGTCAATTCACCCCTCCACTTT.

The genes are TRBV2 and TRBJ1-1; TRBD1 matches at 10 bases. V dropped 7 bases and J dropped 1; count of bases not matched to a gene: 3. The CDR3 is 14 residues long. Germline-derived CDR1 and CDR2 are SNHLY and FYNNEI. CDR3 sequence reads: CASNRDRGNTEAFF. In DNA form, the CDR3 reads TGTGCCAGCAACCGGGACAGGGGGAACACTGAAGCTTTCTTT.

The J gene is TRBJ2-3, the V gene TRBV6-6; 10 bases align to TRBD1. CDR3 length equals 15 residues. Per the germline V gene, CDR1 is MNHNY and CDR2 is SVGAGI (reference sequence). Losses at the gene ends were 7 bases for V and 11 bases for J; bases not matched to a gene: 15. CDR3 sequence reads: CASIPPGQGIRGQYF. Written as DNA, the CDR3 is TGTGCCAGCATACCCCCGGGACAGGGGATTAGAGGGCAGTATTTT.

The V and J genes are TRBV19 and TRBJ2-7, with TRBD2 matching 8 bases. After removal of 5 bases from V and 0 bases from J, the junction contained 9 bases not matched to a gene. The germline V gene has CDR1 LNHDA and CDR2 SQIVND (reference sequence). The CDR3 covers 16 residues. In DNA, the CDR3 is TGTGCCAGTAGTTCCAGTAGCGGGGAACACTCCTACGAGCAGTACTTC. It codes for CASSSSSGEHSYEQYF.

The J gene is TRBJ1-6, the V gene TRBV6-1, with unresolved D. The CDR3 has 17 amino acids. Deletions cut 0 bases from V and 0 bases from J, with 9 bases between. Germline V gives CDR1 MNHNS, CDR2 SASEGT. CDR3 sequence reads: CASSEAVGSSYNSPLHF. The CDR3 nucleotides read TGTGCCAGCAGTGAAGCGGTGGGGAGCTCCTATAATTCACCCCTCCACTTT.

Regarding this clone: Other nucleotide sequences in the sample specify the same CDR3. The CDR3 DNA reads TGCGCCAGCAGCCCGTGGACTAGCGGATACAATGAGCAGTTCTTC. Its protein is CASSPWTSGYNEQFF. The genes are TRBV5-1 and TRBJ2-1, with 10 nucleotides matching TRBD2. Germline CDR1 and CDR2: SGHRS and YFSETQ. This CDR3 is built from 15 residues. V gave up 4 bases and J gave up 4 bases; unmatched junction bases: 5.

The chain uses TRBV24-1 and TRBJ2-7, with TRBD2 identical over 7 bases. The germline V gene has CDR1 KGHDR and CDR2 SFDVKD. The CDR3 has 14 residues. V dropped 4 bases and J dropped 4; count of bases not matched to a gene: 6. For the CDR3, the DNA is TGTGCCACCAGTGAAGCCAGCGGGGCATACGAGCAGTACTTC. Translated: CATSEASGAYEQYF.

The chain uses TRBV6-1 and TRBJ2-7, with 7 nucleotides matching TRBD1. Germline V gene lookup returns CDR1 MNHNS and CDR2 SASEGT. This CDR3 has 16 amino acids. Germline trimming cut 3 bases from V and 2 bases from J; bases unmatched to any gene: 10. The CDR3 region is CASSDPTGAGPYEQYF. In DNA form, the CDR3 reads TGTGCCAGCAGTGACCCCACAGGGGCAGGACCCTACGAGCAGTACTTC.

The chain carries TRBV7-9 and TRBJ2-7; no definite D call. This CDR3 contains 13 residues. Germline V lookup: CDR1 SEHNR, CDR2 FQNEAQ (reference sequence). The V end was cut by 5 bases, the J end by 6 bases, with 14 bases between. CDR3 in amino acids: CASSPTLGLEQYF. The CDR3, as DNA: TGTGCCAGCAGCCCCACCTTGGGCCTCGAGCAGTACTTC. Full variable domain (outside the CDR3, taken from reference TRBV7-9 and TRBJ2-7): DTGVSQNPRHKITKRGQNVTFRCDPISEHNRLYWYRQTLGQGPEFLTYFQNEAQLEKSRLLSDRFSAERPKGSFSTLEIQRTEQGDSAMYLCASSPTLGLEQYFGPGTRLTVT.

This chain joins TRBV24-1 and TRBJ2-1; D not resolved. The CDR3 loop spans 17 amino acids. From germline, CDR1 is KGHDR and CDR2 SFDVKD. The germline V and J ends were trimmed by 3 bases and 3 bases, with 17 bases remaining between them. DNA of the CDR3: TGTGCCACCAGTGATGCCGCCACTGTTTCCCTCTACAATGAGCAGTTCTTC. It is translated as CATSDAATVSLYNEQFF.

J is TRBJ2-3 and V is TRBV4-1, with TRBD2 matching over 14 bases. CDR1 and CDR2 (germline): MGHRA, YSYEKL. The V gene end was trimmed by 2 bases and the J gene end by 2 bases; junction bases not matched to a gene: 9. CDR3 length: 19 residues. The CDR3 DNA sequence: TGCGCCAGCAGCCAAATGGGACTAGCGGGGGCCGCACACACAGATACGCAGTATTTT. Translating it yields CASSQMGLAGAAHTDTQYF.

The V gene is TRBV24-1, the J gene TRBJ1-1; TRBD1 might be the D (6 bases). CDR3 length: 13 residues. V was cut by 4 bases and J by 5 bases, with 10 bases left in between. The germline V gene encodes CDR1 KGHDR and CDR2 SFDVKD. CDR3 nucleotides: TGTGCCACCAGTGACCACAGGGAGACTGAAGCTTTCTTT. This translates into CATSDHRETEAFF.

The V and J genes are TRBV6-1 and TRBJ1-5; 7 nucleotides agree with TRBD1. The germline gives CDR1 MNHNS, CDR2 SASEGT. The CDR3 runs to 14 residues. The junction had 3 bases not matched to a gene; V was cut back by 1 base and J by 6 bases. The CDR3 nucleotides are TGTGCCAGCAGTGAAGACAGGGGTGGTCAGCCCCAGCATTTT. Amino acids: CASSEDRGGQPQHF.

This sequence joins TRBV29-1 and TRBJ1-2, with D perhaps matching TRBD1 (6 bases). V lost 8 bases and J lost 4, with 17 bases in between. Germline CDR1 and CDR2: SQVTM and ANQGSEA. The length of the CDR3 is 13 residues. For the CDR3, the DNA is TGCAGCATTGGCCCAGGGGCTGTCTATGGCTACACCTTC. This encodes CSIGPGAVYGYTF.